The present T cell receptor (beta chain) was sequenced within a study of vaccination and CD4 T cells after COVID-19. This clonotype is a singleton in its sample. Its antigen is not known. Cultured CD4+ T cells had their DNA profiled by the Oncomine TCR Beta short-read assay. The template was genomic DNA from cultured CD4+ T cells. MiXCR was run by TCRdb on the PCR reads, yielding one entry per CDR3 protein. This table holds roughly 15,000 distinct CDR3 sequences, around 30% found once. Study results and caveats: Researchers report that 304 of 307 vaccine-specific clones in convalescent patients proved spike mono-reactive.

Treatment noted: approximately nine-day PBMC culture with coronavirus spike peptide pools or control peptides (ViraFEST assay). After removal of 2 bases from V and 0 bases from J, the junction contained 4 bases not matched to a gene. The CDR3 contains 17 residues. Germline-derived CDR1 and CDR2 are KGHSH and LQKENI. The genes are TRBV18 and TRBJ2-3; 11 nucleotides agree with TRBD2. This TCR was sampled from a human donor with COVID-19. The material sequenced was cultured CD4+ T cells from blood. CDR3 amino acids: CASSPMPSGGSTDTQYF. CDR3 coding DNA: TGTGCCAGCTCACCAATGCCTAGCGGGGGGAGCACAGATACGCAGTATTTT.